This paragraph covers one T cell receptor beta chain sequence. Its antigen is currently unknown. Generated by immunoSEQ multiplex PCR, the TCRdb table keeps only in-frame clones and is missing some. Among 85,000 to 120,000 clones listed, roughly 95% were seen once. This sample stems from a study of cytomegalovirus exposure and HLA in healthy donors. Study summary: The 120 or so validation repertoires used a platform that matched the one used for the approximately 690 first-cohort repertoires, as a later analysis reported.

The donors were members of the validation cohort, which comprised roughly 130 subjects and was separate from the first cohort of fewer than 700 subjects. Study-level points and caveats: Subsequent analysis revealed that first-cohort TCR clusters tended to co-occur in the 95 to 150 validation repertoires.

The length of the CDR3 is 14 residues. CDR1 is SEHNR, CDR2 FQNEAQ, per germline (reference sequence). Trimming removed 5 bases from V and 8 bases from J, with 18 bases in between. Input material: PBMCs. J is TRBJ1-2 and V is TRBV7-9; D might be TRBD1 (5 bases). This receptor was identified in a woman between 18 and 29 years old in good health and CMV-seronegative. The CDR3 sequence: CASSPSGAVGGYTF. The CDR3 DNA reads TGTGCCAGCAGCCCGAGTGGGGCCGTAGGCGGCTACACCTTC.